These 30 T cell receptor beta chains were sequenced from one sample in a study of T cell changes during pregnancy in multiple sclerosis. TCRdb's table, derived via immunoSEQ multiplex PCR, lists solely in-frame clones and lacks some. This table holds 60,000 to 65,000 clones, about 90% found once. Source: peripheral blood, taken in the first trimester of pregnancy. The origin of the receptors is a female donor with multiple sclerosis, enrolled in a pregnancy study.

J is TRBJ2-5 and V is TRBV6-5; no clear D. The V end was cut by 4 bases, the J end by 2 bases, with 17 bases between. Germline-derived CDR1 and CDR2 are MNHEY and SVGAGI. The CDR3 totals 16 residues. CDR3 coding DNA: TGTGCCAGCAGTTCCTTCTCCCGGTACCCTCAAGAGACCCAGTACTTC. Its protein is CASSSFSRYPQETQYF.

The CDR3 coding sequence is TGTGCCAGCAGCTTAGCTACAGGAGCCTACAATGAGCAGTTCTTC. Translation gives CASSLATGAYNEQFF. The chain employs TRBV7-2 and TRBJ2-1; D is perhaps TRBD1 (5 bases). There are 15 residues in the CDR3. Looked up from germline, CDR1 is SGHTA and CDR2 is FQGNSA. Trimming removed 0 bases from V and 2 bases from J, with 8 bases in between.

The chain recombines TRBV15 with TRBJ1-1; 10 bases fit TRBD1. CDR3 length: 14 amino acids. V trimming: 9 bases; J trimming: 0 bases; junction bases outside the gene matches: 4. Germline values: CDR1 LNHNV, CDR2 YYDKDF (reference sequence). This CDR3 reads CATGTGAMNTEAFF. The CDR3 nucleotides read TGTGCCACGGGGACAGGGGCGATGAACACTGAAGCTTTCTTT.

The chain carries TRBV27 and TRBJ1-4; 7 nucleotides line up with TRBD1. The CDR3 contains 14 residues. Looked up from germline, CDR1 is MNHEY and CDR2 is SMNVEV (reference sequence). Trimming at V came to 5 bases and at J to 7 bases, leaving 7 bases not matched to a gene. This chain's CDR3 is CASSPNDRVEKLFF. The CDR3 coding sequence is TGTGCCAGCAGTCCGAACGACAGGGTTGAAAAACTGTTTTTT.

V gene TRBV4-3 combines with J gene TRBJ1-2; a possible D gene is TRBD1 (6 bases). Germline CDR1 is LGHNA and CDR2 is YSLEER. CDR3 length: 14 residues. Trimming cost V 5 bases and J 4 bases, with 14 bases left between them. The CDR3 region has the DNA TGCGCCAGCAGCTCACACAGGGAGAGCTATGGCTACACCTTC. Translating gives CASSSHRESYGYTF.

The chain joins TRBV6-5 to TRBJ2-2, with no clear D. V dropped 5 bases and J dropped 5 bases, with 9 bases sitting between them. Germline V gives CDR1 MNHEY, CDR2 SVGAGI. The CDR3 runs to 13 residues. CDR3 protein: CASSLTETGELFF. The CDR3 region has the DNA TGTGCCAGCAGTCTTACTGAAACCGGGGAGCTGTTTTTT.

The chain recombines TRBV15 with TRBJ2-1; 8 bases line up with TRBD2. The V segment lost 1 base and the J segment 6 bases; nucleotides outside the gene matches: 8. Germline V lookup: CDR1 LNHNV, CDR2 YYDKDF (reference sequence). The CDR3 consists of 16 residues. CDR3 sequence (DNA): TGTGCCACCAGCAGAGGTACAGCGGGAGCCGTCAATGAGCAGTTCTTC. It encodes CATSRGTAGAVNEQFF.

This chain connects TRBV5-6 to TRBJ1-1; D unresolved. V was clipped by 2 bases and J by 3 bases, with 14 bases between them. Per germline, CDR1 SGHDT and CDR2 YYEEEE. The CDR3 is 15 residues long. The CDR3 DNA follows: TGTGCCAGCAGCTTCCCAGGTGGTGTAGACACTGAAGCTTTCTTT. Its protein product is CASSFPGGVDTEAFF. The full variable domain, completed using reference TRBV5-6 and TRBJ1-1, is DAGVTQSPTHLIKTRGQQVTLRCSPKSGHDTVSWYQQALGQGPQFIFQYYEEEERQRGNFPDRFSGHQFPNYSSELNVNALLLGDSALYLCASSFPGGVDTEAFFGQGTRLTVV.

V is TRBV5-8 and J is TRBJ1-5, with 7 bases that match TRBD1. The germline V gene encodes CDR1 SGHTS and CDR2 YDEGEE. This CDR3 region has 15 residues. The J segment lost 4 bases and the V segment lost 1 base, leaving 5 bases of the junction unmatched. In DNA form, the CDR3 reads TGTGCCAGCAGCTTGTTACAGGGGATAAATCAGCCCCAGCATTTT. It encodes CASSLLQGINQPQHF.

This sequence joins TRBV7-6 and TRBJ2-7, with D tentatively TRBD2 (5 bases). V lost 5 bases and J 4 bases, leaving 9 bases between the germline ends. This CDR3 contains 12 residues. Per the germline V gene, CDR1 is SGHVS and CDR2 is FNYEAQ. The CDR3 sequence: CASSPGKYEQYF. The CDR3 region has the DNA TGTGCCAGCAGCCCCGGGAAATACGAGCAGTACTTC.

V usage is TRBV6-5 and J usage is TRBJ2-1; weak D call: TRBD1 (5 bases). The CDR3 is 16 amino acids. V lost 0 bases and J lost 2, with 11 bases in between. Germline V gives CDR1 MNHEY, CDR2 SVGAGI. CDR3 loop: CASSYSTVFTYNEQFF. CDR3 DNA sequence: TGTGCCAGCAGTTACTCGACAGTATTCACCTACAATGAGCAGTTCTTC.

This chain connects TRBV19 to TRBJ2-3; no firm D call. Trimming shortened V by 8 bases and J by 5 bases, and 8 bases separated the two germline ends. CDR1 and CDR2 from the germline V gene are LNHDA and SQIVND (reference sequence). CDR3 length equals 11 residues. CDR3 DNA sequence: TGTGCCAGTCTCTCCGGAGATACGCAGTATTTT. Translation gives CASLSGDTQYF.

The chain recombines TRBV19 with TRBJ2-3, with D possibly being TRBD1 (6 bases). This CDR3 is 13 amino acids long. Germline CDR1 reads LNHDA; CDR2 reads SQIVND (reference sequence). The V and J ends lost 6 bases and 3 bases respectively, with 10 bases between them. The CDR3 DNA follows: TGTGCCAGTAGCTACAGGGAGACAGATACGCAGTATTTT. Translation gives CASSYRETDTQYF.

This sequence joins TRBV29-1 and TRBJ2-7; 11 positions agree with TRBD1. After removal of 4 bases from V and 1 base from J, the junction contained 3 bases not matched to a gene. Germline CDR1 SQVTM, CDR2 ANQGSEA. This CDR3 is built from 14 residues. For the CDR3, the DNA is TGCAGCGTTGGGACAGGGGGCTTTTCCTACGAGCAGTACTTC. This translates into CSVGTGGFSYEQYF.

J is TRBJ2-7 and V is TRBV6-1, with D possibly being TRBD2 (5 bases). Germline V gene lookup returns CDR1 MNHNS and CDR2 SASEGT. Trimming cost V 1 base and J 1 base, with 5 bases left between them. The CDR3 sequence is 13 residues long. The CDR3 here is CASSEGLSYEQYF. CDR3 nucleotides: TGTGCCAGCAGTGAAGGACTATCCTACGAGCAGTACTTC.

The J gene is TRBJ1-1, the V gene TRBV29-1; 11 bases are a match to TRBD1. V lost 6 bases to trimming and J lost 7 bases; unmatched junction nucleotides: 13. CDR1 and CDR2 (germline): SQVTM, ANQGSEA. There are 15 residues in the CDR3. The CDR3 DNA follows: TGCAGCGTGGTGCCGGGACAGGGGGTCACCATTGAAGCTTTCTTT. Translated: CSVVPGQGVTIEAFF.

The rearrangement links TRBV27 to TRBJ2-1; D might be TRBD2 (6 bases). CDR1 MNHEY and CDR2 SMNVEV come from the germline V gene (reference sequence). V was shortened by 5 bases and J by 7 bases, with 12 bases between the two germline ends. CDR3 length: 13 amino acids. The CDR3 spells CASSLGLGNEQFF. The CDR3 region has the DNA TGTGCCAGCAGTCTGGGACTGGGGAATGAGCAGTTCTTC.

The chain recombines TRBV13 with TRBJ2-2; 7 nucleotides match TRBD1. With V trimmed by 10 bases and J by 2 bases, 10 bases remained unmatched. CDR3 length: 15 amino acids. Germline V lookup: CDR1 PRHDT, CDR2 FYEKMQ (reference sequence). The CDR3 sequence is CATGPTGANTGELFF. In DNA, the CDR3 is TGTGCCACCGGACCTACAGGGGCTAACACCGGGGAGCTGTTTTTT.

The CDR3 spells CASSFLAGNTDTQYF. For the CDR3, the DNA is TGTGCCAGCAGTTTTCTTGCGGGTAACACAGATACGCAGTATTTT. This chain uses TRBV27 with TRBJ2-3; D may be TRBD2 (5 bases). This CDR3 comprises 15 residues. Germline values: CDR1 MNHEY, CDR2 SMNVEV (reference sequence). Trimming stripped 3 bases from V and 2 bases from J, with 12 bases between.

Note on this clone: Other DNA sequences in the same sample also yield this CDR3. V and J are TRBV14 and TRBJ1-1; D not certain. The V gene lost 2 bases and the J gene lost 0 bases, with 7 bases spanning the gap. Germline lookup yields CDR1 SGHDN and CDR2 FVKESK. CDR3 length: 14 residues. This chain's CDR3 is CASSQPGMNTEAFF. The CDR3 nucleotides are TGTGCCAGCAGCCAACCAGGCATGAACACTGAAGCTTTCTTT.

The chain recombines TRBV19 with TRBJ1-4, with 7 positions matching TRBD1. Germline lookup yields CDR1 LNHDA and CDR2 SQIVND (reference sequence). V dropped 3 bases and J dropped 13; count of bases not matched to a gene: 5. The CDR3 is made up of 12 amino acids. The CDR3 is CASSIQSGGLFF. CDR3 nucleotide sequence: TGTGCCAGTAGTATTCAATCAGGGGGACTGTTTTTT.

The CDR3 DNA is TGTGCCAGCAGTTTTACGGCTAGCGGATCCTACGAGCAGTACTTC. Protein product: CASSFTASGSYEQYF. This sequence joins TRBV28 and TRBJ2-7, with 7 bases fitting TRBD2. This CDR3 region has 15 residues. The V segment lost 3 bases and the J segment 1 base; nucleotides outside the gene matches: 6. The germline V gene has CDR1 MDHEN and CDR2 SYDVKM.

The chain links TRBV2 to TRBJ2-1, with TRBD1 matching over 7 bases. Unmatched junction bases numbered 11, after V lost 1 base and J lost 2 bases. Germline CDR1 SNHLY, CDR2 FYNNEI. The CDR3 covers 18 residues. This CDR3 reads CASSEVNRGQSAYNEQFF. The CDR3 DNA is TGTGCCAGCAGTGAAGTAAATAGGGGGCAATCGGCCTACAATGAGCAGTTCTTC. The full variable domain, completed using reference TRBV2 and TRBJ2-1, is EPEVTQTPSHQVTQMGQEVILRCVPISNHLYFYWYRQILGQKVEFLVSFYNNEISEKSEIFDDQFSVERPDGSNFTLKIRSTKLEDSAMYFCASSEVNRGQSAYNEQFFGPGTRLTVL.

The rearrangement links TRBV27 to TRBJ2-7; 8 bases map to TRBD1. Unmatched junction bases numbered 14, after V lost 6 bases and J lost 10 bases. The CDR3 is 14 residues long. Looked up from germline, CDR1 is MNHEY and CDR2 is SMNVEV (reference sequence). CDR3 protein: CASSPRQGFAQQYF. The DNA for the CDR3 is TGTGCCAGCAGCCCCCGACAGGGGTTTGCCCAACAGTACTTC.

This clone showed up just a few times. The V call is TRBV4-3, the J call TRBJ2-1; 7 nucleotides agree with TRBD2. The V gene's germline CDR1 is LGHNA and CDR2 YSLEER. Trimming removed 1 base from V and 3 bases from J; junction bases left unmatched: 6. The CDR3 has 16 residues. In nucleotides, the CDR3 is TGCGCCAGCAGCCAAGGGGGGGGAGGCGACTACAATGAGCAGTTCTTC. Encoded protein: CASSQGGGGDYNEQFF.

The chain combines TRBV19 with TRBJ2-1; D uncertain. The V and J ends lost 3 bases and 2 bases respectively, with 11 bases between them. The CDR3 has 15 amino acids. Germline CDR1 is LNHDA and CDR2 is SQIVND (reference sequence). The CDR3 sequence is CASSIRSEAYNEQFF. CDR3 DNA sequence: TGTGCCAGTAGTATTAGGAGCGAAGCCTACAATGAGCAGTTCTTC.

There are a few counts of this clone. J is TRBJ2-2 and V is TRBV7-7; 8 positions match TRBD1. Germline V gene sequence: CDR1 SSHAT, CDR2 FNYEAQ (reference sequence). The CDR3 runs to 15 residues. The DNA of the CDR3 is TGTGCTATCACCCGTCCCCAGGGGGCAACCGGGGAGCTGTTTTTT. This gives the protein CAITRPQGATGELFF.

V gene TRBV15 combines with J gene TRBJ1-5; the match to TRBD1 covers 7 bases. The CDR3 has 15 amino acids. Germline CDR1 reads LNHNV; CDR2 reads YYDKDF (reference sequence). V was clipped by 2 bases and J by 1 base; unmatched bases: 2. This CDR3 is CATSRQGGSNQPQHF. In nucleotides, the CDR3 is TGTGCCACCAGCAGACAGGGGGGCAGCAATCAGCCCCAGCATTTT.

This clone has more than one count but fewer than ten. The same CDR3 arises from other DNA sequences in this sample as well. J is TRBJ1-1 and V is TRBV7-3; 10 bases line up with TRBD1. Germline assignment: CDR1 SGHTA and CDR2 FQGTGA. The CDR3 loop spans 14 amino acids. Losses at the gene ends were 5 bases for V and 3 bases for J; bases not matched to a gene: 3. CDR3 amino acids: CASSLGQGHTEAFF. CDR3 DNA sequence: TGTGCCAGCAGCCTGGGACAGGGGCACACTGAAGCTTTCTTT. The full variable domain, completed using reference TRBV7-3 and TRBJ1-1, is GAGVSQTPSNKVTEKGKYVELRCDPISGHTALYWYRQSLGQGPEFLIYFQGTGAADDSGLPNDRFFAVRPEGSVSTLKIQRTERGDSAVYLCASSLGQGHTEAFFGQGTRLTVV.

This chain uses TRBV2 with TRBJ2-1; D remains ambiguous. The germline V and J ends were trimmed by 9 bases and 4 bases, with 7 bases remaining between them. The CDR3 is 11 amino acids. Germline CDR1 reads SNHLY; CDR2 reads FYNNEI. CDR3: CARQHYNEQFF. DNA for the CDR3: TGTGCCAGACAGCATTACAATGAGCAGTTCTTC. Using reference TRBV2 and TRBJ2-1 for the parts outside the CDR3, the full variable domain is EPEVTQTPSHQVTQMGQEVILRCVPISNHLYFYWYRQILGQKVEFLVSFYNNEISEKSEIFDDQFSVERPDGSNFTLKIRSTKLEDSAMYFCARQHYNEQFFGPGTRLTVL.